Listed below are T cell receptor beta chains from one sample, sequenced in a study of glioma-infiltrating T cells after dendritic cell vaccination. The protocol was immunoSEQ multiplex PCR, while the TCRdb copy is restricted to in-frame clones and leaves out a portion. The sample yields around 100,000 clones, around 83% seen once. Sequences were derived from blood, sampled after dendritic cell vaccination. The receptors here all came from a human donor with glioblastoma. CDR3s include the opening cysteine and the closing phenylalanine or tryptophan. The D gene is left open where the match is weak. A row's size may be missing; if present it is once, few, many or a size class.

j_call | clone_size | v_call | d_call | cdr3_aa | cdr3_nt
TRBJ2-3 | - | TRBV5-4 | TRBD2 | CASSLIAGGTDTQYF | TGTGCCAGCAGCTTGATAGCGGGGGGGACAGATACGCAGTATTTT
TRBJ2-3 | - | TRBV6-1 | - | CASSAPGVNTQYF | TGTGCCAGCAGTGCACCAGGGGTGAATACGCAGTATTTT
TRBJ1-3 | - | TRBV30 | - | CAWSVGVGGNTIYF | TGTGCCTGGAGTGTAGGGGTCGGTGGAAACACCATATATTTT
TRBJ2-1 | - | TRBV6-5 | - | CASSRTVNNEQFF | TGTGCCAGCAGTAGGACAGTTAACAATGAGCAGTTCTTC
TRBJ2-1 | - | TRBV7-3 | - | CASSLGYEDNEQFF | TGTGCCAGCAGCTTAGGGTACGAGGACAATGAGCAGTTCTTC
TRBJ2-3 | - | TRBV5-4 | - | CASSFDSASTDTQYF | TGTGCCAGCAGCTTTGACTCGGCTAGCACAGATACGCAGTATTTT
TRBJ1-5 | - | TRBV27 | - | CASSLLSGEGQPQHF | TGTGCCAGCAGTTTACTGTCAGGGGAGGGTCAGCCCCAGCATTTT
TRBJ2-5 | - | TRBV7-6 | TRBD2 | CASSLGDPGGETQYF | TGTGCCAGCAGCTTAGGGGACCCGGGGGGAGAGACCCAGTACTTC
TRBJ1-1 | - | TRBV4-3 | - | CASSQDLRVATEAFF | TGCGCCAGCAGCCAAGATCTGAGGGTGGCCACTGAAGCTTTCTTT
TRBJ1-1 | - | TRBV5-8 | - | CASSLYFEAFF | TGTGCCAGCAGCTTGTATTTTGAAGCTTTCTTT
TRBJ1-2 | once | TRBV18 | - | CASSPGREEAIRGYTF | TGTGCCAGCTCACCTGGGAGGGAAGAGGCAATACGGGGCTACACCTTC
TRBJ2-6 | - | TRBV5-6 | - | CASSWGGLSGANVLTF | TGTGCCAGCAGCTGGGGTGGACTTTCTGGGGCCAACGTCCTGACTTTC
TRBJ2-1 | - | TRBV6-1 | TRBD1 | CASSARTGGSYNEQFF | TGTGCCAGCAGTGCCAGAACAGGGGGCAGCTACAATGAGCAGTTCTTC
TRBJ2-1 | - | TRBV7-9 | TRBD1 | CASSPPPATGLGDEQFF | TGTGCCAGCAGCCCTCCCCCGGCGACAGGGTTGGGAGATGAGCAGTTCTTC
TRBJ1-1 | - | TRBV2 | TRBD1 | CASSQTGFSEAFF | TGTGCCAGCAGTCAGACAGGGTTTTCTGAAGCTTTCTTT
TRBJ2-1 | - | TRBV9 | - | CASSVDLASDEQFF | TGTGCCAGCAGCGTAGACCTAGCGTCCGATGAGCAGTTCTTC
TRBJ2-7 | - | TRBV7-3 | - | CASSLNSNPGDEQYF | TGTGCCAGCAGCTTAAACAGTAACCCAGGCGACGAGCAGTACTTC
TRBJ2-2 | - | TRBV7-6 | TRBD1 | CASSSGQGANTGELFF | TGTGCCAGCAGCTCGGGACAGGGGGCGAACACCGGGGAGCTGTTTTTT
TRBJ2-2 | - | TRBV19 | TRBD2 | CASSIGPSGGRNTGELFF | TGTGCCAGTAGTATAGGGCCTAGCGGGGGCCGAAACACCGGGGAGCTGTTTTTT
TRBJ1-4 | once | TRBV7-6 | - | CASSLINEKLFF | TGTGCCAGCAGCCTAATAAATGAAAAACTGTTTTTT
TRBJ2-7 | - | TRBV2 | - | CASSVGTDGTYEQYF | TGTGCCAGCAGTGTCGGGACTGATGGAACCTACGAGCAGTACTTC
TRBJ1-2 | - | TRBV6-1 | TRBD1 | CASSLGTGNNYGYTF | TGTGCCAGCTCTCTGGGGACAGGGAACAACTATGGCTACACCTTC
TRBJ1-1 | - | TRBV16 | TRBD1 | CASKGQGYNEAFF | TGTGCCAGCAAAGGACAGGGGTACAATGAAGCTTTCTTT
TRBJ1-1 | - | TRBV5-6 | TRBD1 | CASSFGTGYTSWTEAFF | TGTGCCAGCAGCTTCGGGACAGGATATACGTCGTGGACTGAAGCTTTCTTT
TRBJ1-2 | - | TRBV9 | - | CASSLRDGYTF | TGTGCCAGCAGCCTCAGGGATGGCTACACCTTC
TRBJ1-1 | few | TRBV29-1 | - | CSVRLNTEAFF | TGCAGCGTTCGGTTGAACACTGAAGCTTTCTTT
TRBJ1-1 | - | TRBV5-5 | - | CASSPHAADTEAFF | TGTGCCAGCAGCCCCCACGCGGCGGACACTGAAGCTTTCTTT
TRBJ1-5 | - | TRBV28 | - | CASSLSGRNLNQPQHF | TGTGCCAGCAGTTTATCTGGCAGAAACCTCAATCAGCCCCAGCATTTT
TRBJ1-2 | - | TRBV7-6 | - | CASSLGNMAYGYTF | TGTGCCAGCAGCTTAGGTAACATGGCCTATGGCTACACCTTC
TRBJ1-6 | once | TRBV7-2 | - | CASSFSTTSAALHF | TGTGCCAGCAGCTTTTCTACTACCAGTGCGGCCCTCCACTTT
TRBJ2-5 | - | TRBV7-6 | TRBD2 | CAAGTSETQYF | TGTGCAGCGGGGACGTCCGAGACCCAGTACTTC
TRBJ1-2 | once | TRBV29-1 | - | CSVVDGGRGSGYTF | TGCAGCGTTGTCGATGGGGGTAGGGGGAGCGGCTACACCTTC
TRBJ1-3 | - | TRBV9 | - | CASSVALSGNTIYF | TGTGCCAGCAGCGTAGCTCTCTCTGGAAACACCATATATTTT
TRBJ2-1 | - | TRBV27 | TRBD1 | CASSLSTGTGVGEQFF | TGTGCCAGCAGTTTATCCACCGGGACAGGGGTTGGTGAGCAGTTCTTC
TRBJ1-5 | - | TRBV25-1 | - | CASSEWIFGQPQHF | TGTGCCAGCAGTGAATGGATCTTCGGGCAGCCCCAGCATTTT
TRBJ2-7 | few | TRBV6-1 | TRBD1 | CASRRTGGPEQYF | TGTGCCAGCAGAAGGACAGGGGGCCCCGAGCAGTACTTC